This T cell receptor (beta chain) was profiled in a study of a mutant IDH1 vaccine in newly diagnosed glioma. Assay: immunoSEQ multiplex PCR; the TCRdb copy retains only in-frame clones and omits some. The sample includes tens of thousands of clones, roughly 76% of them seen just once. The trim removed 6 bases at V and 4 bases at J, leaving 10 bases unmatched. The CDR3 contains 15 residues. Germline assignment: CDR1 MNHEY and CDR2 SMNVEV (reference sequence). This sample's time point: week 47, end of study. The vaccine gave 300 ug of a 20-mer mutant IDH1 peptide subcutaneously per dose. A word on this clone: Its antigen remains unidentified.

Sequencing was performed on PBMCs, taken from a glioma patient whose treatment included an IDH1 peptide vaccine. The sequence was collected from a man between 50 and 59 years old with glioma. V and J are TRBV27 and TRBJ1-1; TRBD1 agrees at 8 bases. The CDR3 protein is CASRFSDDRGTEAFF. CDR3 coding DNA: TGTGCCAGCAGGTTTTCCGACGACAGGGGCACTGAAGCTTTCTTT.